The 8 T cell receptor beta chains in this list originate from one sample, sequenced in a study of cytomegalovirus exposure and HLA in healthy donors. Both 60 Vbeta primers and 13 Jbeta primers went into the PCR. TCRdb's copy holds only in-frame clones and misses some; the assay was immunoSEQ multiplex PCR. The data contain 140,000 to 150,000 clones, around four fifths of them seen just once; the ten biggest clones take up approximately 3%. The specimen was PBMCs. These receptors originate from a male donor in good health and CMV-seronegative.

This clone was seen only a few times. The chain couples TRBV5-1 to TRBJ2-1, with D tentatively TRBD2 (6 bases). Germline V gene lookup returns CDR1 SGHRS and CDR2 YFSETQ. The germline V and J ends were trimmed by 6 bases and 0 bases, with 16 bases remaining between them. CDR3 length equals 16 residues. CDR3 region: CASNGGGTSSYNEQFF. In DNA form, the CDR3 reads TGCGCCAGCAACGGTGGGGGGACGAGCTCCTACAATGAGCAGTTCTTC.

CDR3 protein: CASSSDGRLETQYF. As DNA, the CDR3 is TGCGCCAGCAGCTCGGACGGGAGGTTAGAGACCCAGTACTTC. The chain recombines TRBV5-1 with TRBJ2-5; 7 bases line up with TRBD2. The CDR3 runs 14 residues. Germline V gene lookup returns CDR1 SGHRS and CDR2 YFSETQ. V lost 3 bases and J lost 4; bases outside the gene matches: 6.

The J gene is TRBJ2-1, the V gene TRBV13; TRBD1 aligns across 9 bases. The V and J ends lost 5 bases and 5 bases, in that order; junction bases with no gene match: 10. The CDR3 runs 16 residues. The germline V gene has CDR1 PRHDT and CDR2 FYEKMQ (reference sequence). The CDR3 protein is CASSPKGTGNDNEQFF. CDR3 DNA: TGTGCCAGCAGCCCAAAGGGGACAGGGAACGACAATGAGCAGTTCTTC.

The chain uses TRBV2 and TRBJ1-2; D remains unclear. This CDR3 is 15 amino acids long. Trimming removed 1 base at V and 0 bases at J, with 9 bases between. The germline gives CDR1 SNHLY, CDR2 FYNNEI. CDR3 region: CASSEENRANYGYTF. CDR3 nucleotide sequence: TGTGCCAGCAGTGAAGAAAACAGAGCTAACTATGGCTACACCTTC. Using reference TRBV2 and TRBJ1-2 for the parts outside the CDR3, the full variable domain is EPEVTQTPSHQVTQMGQEVILRCVPISNHLYFYWYRQILGQKVEFLVSFYNNEISEKSEIFDDQFSVERPDGSNFTLKIRSTKLEDSAMYFCASSEENRANYGYTFGSGTRLTVV.

The rearrangement joins TRBV11-2 to TRBJ2-1; 11 bases are shared with TRBD2. After removal of 5 bases from V and 0 bases from J, the junction contained 9 bases not matched to a gene. The CDR3 loop spans 18 amino acids. Germline V gene sequence: CDR1 SGHAT, CDR2 FQNNGV. The CDR3 reads CASSRLAGIFSSYNEQFF. The CDR3 bases are TGTGCCAGCAGCCGACTAGCGGGGATTTTTAGCTCCTACAATGAGCAGTTCTTC.

The chain carries TRBV18 and TRBJ2-7; D not resolved. Germline CDR1 KGHSH, CDR2 LQKENI. There are 16 residues in the CDR3. V was cut by 3 bases and J by 6 bases, with 21 bases left in between. The CDR3 DNA reads TGTGCCAGCTCACCTTCCTTAAATATCCAGGTGTCCGAGCAGTACTTC. Its translation: CASSPSLNIQVSEQYF.

This chain uses TRBV11-2 with TRBJ2-1, with 8 bases identical to TRBD2. CDR1 is SGHAT, CDR2 FQNNGV, per germline. CDR3 size: 16 residues. J lost 0 bases, V lost 6 bases, and 7 bases had no gene match. DNA for the CDR3: TGTGCCAGCAGGCCACCCAGCGGGAGCTCCTACAATGAGCAGTTCTTC. Protein sequence: CASRPPSGSSYNEQFF.

The V and J genes are TRBV29-1 and TRBJ1-2; D remains ambiguous. CDR1 and CDR2 (germline): SQVTM, ANQGSEA. This CDR3 has 13 amino acids. V was pared by 2 bases and J by 8 bases, with 15 bases between. CDR3 sequence: CSVEQNDGYGYTF. CDR3 sequence (DNA): TGCAGCGTTGAACAGAACGACGGGTACGGCTACACCTTC.